These 10 T cell receptor beta chains originate from one sample sequenced in a study of cytomegalovirus exposure and HLA in healthy donors (dated 2017 in TCRdb). Libraries were built with the immunoSEQ multiplex PCR assay. For the multiplex PCR, a mixture combining 60 forward primers for TCR Vbeta segments and 13 reverse primers for TCR Jbeta segments was used. What TCRdb holds here is the immuneACCESS table cut down to in-frame rearrangements. Part of the clones is not present; checked against another copy, under half of the missing clones reflect an unresolved V gene, and the others are unexplained. The sample contains roughly 130,000 clones, roughly 70% of them found a single time. The ten largest clones add up to 2% to 2.5% of the sample. Specimen: PBMCs. The receptors come from a woman in her thirties or forties in good health and CMV-seropositive.

The chain has TRBV5-6 and TRBJ2-7, with D possibly TRBD1 on 6 matching bases. Germline CDR1 is SGHDT and CDR2 is YYEEEE. Trimming removed 4 bases at V and 0 bases at J, with 11 bases between. The length of the CDR3 is 14 residues. CDR3 amino acids: CASSMDRYSYEQYF. In DNA, the CDR3 is TGTGCCAGCAGCATGGACAGATACTCCTACGAGCAGTACTTC.

The rearrangement uses TRBV28 and TRBJ2-5; possibly TRBD1 for D (6 bases). V dropped 5 bases and J dropped 2 bases, with 12 bases sitting between them. The CDR3 covers 14 residues. The germline V gene has CDR1 MDHEN and CDR2 SYDVKM. CDR3 amino acids: CASSPMDSQETQYF. In DNA form, the CDR3 reads TGTGCCAGCAGTCCGATGGACAGTCAAGAGACCCAGTACTTC.

This clone has a single count. The rearrangement uses TRBV11-2 and TRBJ2-3, with 9 bases lining up with TRBD1. The CDR3 has 16 amino acids. In germline, CDR1 is SGHAT, CDR2 FQNNGV. V lost 3 bases to trimming and J lost 2 bases; unmatched junction nucleotides: 6. CDR3 region: CASSLDRGKNTDTQYF. CDR3 sequence (DNA): TGTGCCAGCAGCTTGGACAGGGGAAAAAACACAGATACGCAGTATTTT.

This sequence joins TRBV7-2 and TRBJ2-5; possibly TRBD2 for D (5 bases). The germline CDR1 and CDR2 sequences are SGHTA and FQGNSA. Trimming took 5 bases from V and 0 from J, leaving 16 bases between them. The CDR3 totals 16 residues. In DNA form, the CDR3 reads TGTGCCAGCAGCCCTACCCCCGGACTTGACCAAGAGACCCAGTACTTC. Translation gives CASSPTPGLDQETQYF.

J is TRBJ2-5 and V is TRBV18; D is unclear. The CDR3 loop spans 13 amino acids. Germline-derived CDR1 and CDR2 are KGHSH and LQKENI. The V end was cut by 6 bases, the J end by 1 base, with 9 bases between. The CDR3 loop is CASSMASQETQYF. The CDR3 DNA reads TGTGCCAGCTCCATGGCTAGCCAAGAGACCCAGTACTTC. The full variable domain, with the rest looked up from reference TRBV18 and TRBJ2-5, is NAGVMQNPRHLVRRRGQEARLRCSPMKGHSHVYWYRQLPEEGLKFMVYLQKENIIDESGMPKERFSAEFPKEGPSILRIQQVVRGDSAAYFCASSMASQETQYFGPGTRLLVL.

DNA for the CDR3: TGTGCCAGCAGTTACTCCCTAGCGGGAGCCACGGGAGAGCAGTACTTC. It encodes CASSYSLAGATGEQYF. The genes are TRBV6-5 and TRBJ2-5; TRBD2 aligns across 10 bases. Looked up from germline, CDR1 is MNHEY and CDR2 is SVGAGI. CDR3 length: 16 amino acids. Trimming removed 0 bases from V and 11 bases from J; junction bases left unmatched: 12.

This chain connects TRBV28 to TRBJ2-3; 11 nucleotides agree with TRBD2. The V gene's germline CDR1 is MDHEN and CDR2 SYDVKM. V lost 3 bases, J lost 7 bases, and 6 bases stayed unmatched. The CDR3 is made up of 15 amino acids. CDR3 in amino acids: CASSLLAGGQYTQYF. The CDR3 DNA sequence: TGTGCCAGCAGTTTGCTAGCGGGAGGACAGTATACGCAGTATTTT.

V is TRBV11-3 and J is TRBJ2-3, with 9 bases matching TRBD2. V gave up 5 bases and J gave up 0 bases; unmatched junction bases: 3. Germline lookup yields CDR1 SGHNT and CDR2 YENEEA. This CDR3 region has 15 residues. CDR3 nucleotides: TGTGCCAGCAGCGTTAGCGGGGGTAGCACAGATACGCAGTATTTT. Translation: CASSVSGGSTDTQYF.

The chain combines TRBV11-3 with TRBJ2-5; 8 bases are a match to TRBD1. Near its end, the DNA agrees better with TRBJ2-7, so the J call may be wrong. Germline V gives CDR1 SGHNT, CDR2 YENEEA. CDR3 length: 14 residues. The CDR3 DNA follows: TGTGCCAGCAGCCCAGACAGGGGTTCCTACGAGCAGTACTTC. Its translation: CASSPDRGSYEQYF.

The rearrangement uses TRBV4-1 and TRBJ2-2; 8 nucleotides agree with TRBD1. J lost 1 base, V lost 5 bases, and 6 bases had no gene match. Germline CDR1 reads MGHRA; CDR2 reads YSYEKL. The CDR3 consists of 16 residues. Written as DNA, the CDR3 is TGCGCCAGCAGCTCCAGGACAGGGTGGAACACCGGGGAGCTGTTTTTT. Its translation is CASSSRTGWNTGELFF.